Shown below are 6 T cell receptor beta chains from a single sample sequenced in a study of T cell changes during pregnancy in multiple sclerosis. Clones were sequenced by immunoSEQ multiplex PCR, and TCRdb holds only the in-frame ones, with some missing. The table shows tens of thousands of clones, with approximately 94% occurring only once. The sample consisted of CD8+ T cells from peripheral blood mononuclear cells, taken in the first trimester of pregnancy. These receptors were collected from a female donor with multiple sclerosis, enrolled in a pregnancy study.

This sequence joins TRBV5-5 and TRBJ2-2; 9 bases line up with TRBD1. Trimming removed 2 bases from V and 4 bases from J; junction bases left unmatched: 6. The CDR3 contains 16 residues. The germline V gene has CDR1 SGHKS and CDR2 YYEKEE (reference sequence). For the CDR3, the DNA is TGTGCCAGCAGCTTCACCGGGACAGGGCGCACCGGGGAGCTGTTTTTT. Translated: CASSFTGTGRTGELFF.

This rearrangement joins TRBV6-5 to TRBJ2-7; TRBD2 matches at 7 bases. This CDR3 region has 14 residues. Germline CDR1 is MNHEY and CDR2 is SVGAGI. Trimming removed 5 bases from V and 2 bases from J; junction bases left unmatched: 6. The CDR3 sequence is CASSLAATTYEQYF. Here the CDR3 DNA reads TGTGCCAGCAGTCTAGCGGCCACAACCTACGAGCAGTACTTC.

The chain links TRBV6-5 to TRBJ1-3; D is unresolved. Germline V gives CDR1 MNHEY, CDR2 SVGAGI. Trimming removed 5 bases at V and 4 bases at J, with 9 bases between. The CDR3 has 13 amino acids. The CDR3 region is CASSPGGGNTIYF. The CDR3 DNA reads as TGTGCCAGCAGTCCCGGAGGGGGAAACACCATATATTTT.

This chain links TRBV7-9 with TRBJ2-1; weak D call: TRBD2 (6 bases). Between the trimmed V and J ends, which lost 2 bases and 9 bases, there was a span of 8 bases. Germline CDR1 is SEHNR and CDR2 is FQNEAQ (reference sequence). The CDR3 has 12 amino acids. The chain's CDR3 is CASSLRGFEQFF. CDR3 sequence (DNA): TGTGCCAGCAGCTTACGGGGGTTTGAGCAGTTCTTC.

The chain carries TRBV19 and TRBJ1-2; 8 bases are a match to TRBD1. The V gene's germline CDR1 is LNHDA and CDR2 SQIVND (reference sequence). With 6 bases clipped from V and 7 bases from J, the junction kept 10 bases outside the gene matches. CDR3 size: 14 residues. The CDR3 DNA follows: TGTGCCAGTAGCCTGACTGGACAGGGTGGTGGCTACACCTTC. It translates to CASSLTGQGGGYTF.

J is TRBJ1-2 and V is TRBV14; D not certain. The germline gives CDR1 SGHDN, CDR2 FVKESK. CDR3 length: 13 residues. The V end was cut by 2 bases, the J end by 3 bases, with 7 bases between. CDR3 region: CASSQLKHYGYTF. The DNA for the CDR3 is TGTGCCAGCAGCCAACTAAAGCACTATGGCTACACCTTC.